This TCR beta chain was sequenced during a study of CD8+CD57+ T cells in acquired aplastic anemia. Study overall: Each DNA sample taken from sorted CD4+ and CD8+ cells came to approximately 3 ug on average.

The template used for profiling TCR beta VDJ and CDR3 was genomic DNA. Using its own MiXCR run on the reads, TCRdb lists one record per CDR3 protein. The profile shows about 170,000 distinct CDR3 sequences, around 48% of them singletons. Those patients picked for sequencing had displayed CD8+CD57+ cell expansion on flow cytometry. V shed 4 bases and J shed 0 bases, with 15 bases lying between them. The CDR3 consists of 15 residues. Germline V gives CDR1 SQVTM, CDR2 ANQGSEA. This clonotype was obtained from a human donor with aplastic anemia. The chain couples TRBV29-1 to TRBJ1-1; D remains unclear. The sample comprised sorted CD4+, CD8+, or CD8+CD57+ T cells (not recorded which) from PBMCs. The CDR3 region has the DNA TGCAGCGTTGTATCGGGATCCAACATGAACACTGAAGCTTTCTTT. The encoded protein is CSVVSGSNMNTEAFF.